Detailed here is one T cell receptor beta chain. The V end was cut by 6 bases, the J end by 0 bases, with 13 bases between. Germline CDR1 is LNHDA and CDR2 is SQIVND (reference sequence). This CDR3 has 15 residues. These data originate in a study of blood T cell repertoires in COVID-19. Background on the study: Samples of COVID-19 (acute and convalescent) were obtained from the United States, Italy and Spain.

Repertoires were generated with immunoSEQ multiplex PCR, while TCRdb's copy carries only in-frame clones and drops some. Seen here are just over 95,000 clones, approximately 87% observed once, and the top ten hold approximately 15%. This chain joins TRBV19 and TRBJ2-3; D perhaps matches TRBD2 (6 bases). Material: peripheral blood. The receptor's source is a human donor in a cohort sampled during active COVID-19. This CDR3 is CASRSGRSSTDTQYF. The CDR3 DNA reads TGTGCCAGTAGGTCCGGGAGATCTAGCACAGATACGCAGTATTTT.